These 16 T cell receptor beta chains share one sample of origin, sequenced in a study of response to subunit inactivated influenza vaccine. Via MiXCR, TCRdb re-called the RT-PCR reads, giving one row per CDR3 protein. The sample records hundreds of thousands of distinct CDR3 sequences, approximately 10% being singletons. Source: PBMCs from blood, taken on the day of vaccination. Every receptor here comes from a man in his forties or fifties who received an inactivated influenza vaccine.

This clonotype was observed a few times. The chain couples TRBV5-1 to TRBJ1-3; no clear D gene. The CDR3 covers 15 residues. V shed 0 bases and J shed 0 bases, with 7 bases lying between them. Germline V gene data show CDR1 as SGHRS and CDR2 as YFSETQ. CDR3 residues: CASSLDGNSGNTIYF. The CDR3 DNA reads as TGCGCCAGCAGCTTGGATGGAAACTCTGGAAACACCATATATTTT.

This clonotype has a handful of counts. V usage is TRBV7-9 and J usage is TRBJ2-3; D is undetermined. The germline CDR1 and CDR2 sequences are SEHNR and FQNEAQ (reference sequence). V lost 1 base and J 1 base, leaving 9 bases between the germline ends. This CDR3 is 15 amino acids long. Here the CDR3 reads CASSLVWERTDTQYF. CDR3 coding DNA: TGTGCCAGCAGCTTAGTATGGGAACGCACAGATACGCAGTATTTT.

The table lists this clonotype with a few counts. The chain links TRBV15 to TRBJ1-2, with 7 bases aligning to TRBD1. The CDR3 has 14 residues. In germline, CDR1 is LNHNV, CDR2 YYDKDF (reference sequence). V dropped 3 bases and J dropped 7; count of bases not matched to a gene: 8. CDR3 residues: CATSRGRDSFGYTF. Here the CDR3 DNA reads TGTGCCACCAGCAGGGGCAGGGACAGCTTTGGCTACACCTTC. Drawing the rest from reference TRBV15 and TRBJ1-2, the complete variable domain is DAMVIQNPRYQVTQFGKPVTLSCSQTLNHNVMYWYQQKSSQAPKLLFHYYDKDFNNEADTPDNFQSRRPNTSFCFLDIRSPGLGDTAMYLCATSRGRDSFGYTFGSGTRLTVV.

This clonotype showed up many times. The V call is TRBV25-1, the J call TRBJ2-3; no definite D call. With 3 bases removed from V and 0 bases from J, the gap between germline ends came to 7 bases. The CDR3 has 14 residues. Germline V gives CDR1 MGHDK, CDR2 SYGVNS. The CDR3 loop reads CASSDMISTDTQYF. The CDR3 coding sequence is TGTGCCAGCAGTGACATGATTAGCACAGATACGCAGTATTTT.

This clonotype has more than one count but fewer than ten. The gene calls are TRBV28 and TRBJ2-3; no reliable D call. V lost 6 bases and J lost 11, with 15 bases in between. Per the germline V gene, CDR1 is MDHEN and CDR2 is SYDVKM. This CDR3 comprises 12 residues. The CDR3 nucleotides read TGTGCCAGCAGCCCTCCAGTGGAGTTGCAGTATTTT. This codes for CASSPPVELQYF.

This clonotype appeared a few times. The chain joins TRBV7-3 to TRBJ1-1; TRBD1 matches 10 bases. Germline values: CDR1 SGHTA, CDR2 FQGTGA. The J segment lost 5 bases and the V segment lost 6 bases, leaving 0 bases of the junction unmatched. The CDR3 runs to 12 residues. For the CDR3, the DNA is TGTGCCAGCAGGGGACAGGGGACTGAAGCTTTCTTT. Translated: CASRGQGTEAFF. Full variable domain (rest looked up from reference TRBV7-3 and TRBJ1-1): GAGVSQTPSNKVTEKGKYVELRCDPISGHTALYWYRQSLGQGPEFLIYFQGTGAADDSGLPNDRFFAVRPEGSVSTLKIQRTERGDSAVYLCASRGQGTEAFFGQGTRLTVV.

The chain uses TRBV6-2 or TRBV6-3 and TRBJ2-4; D remains ambiguous. Germline CDR1 MNHEY, CDR2 SVGEGT. The CDR3 is 13 amino acids. V gave up 4 bases and J gave up 5 bases, with 9 bases separating them. The CDR3 sequence: CASSLLLQNIQYF. The CDR3, as DNA: TGTGCCAGCAGTTTATTGCTCCAAAACATTCAGTACTTC.

This clonotype was counted ten times or more. The chain couples TRBV5-1 to TRBJ2-3; a possible D gene is TRBD1 (5 bases). This CDR3 spans 15 amino acids. From germline, CDR1 is SGHRS and CDR2 YFSETQ. Trimming took 2 bases from V and 0 from J, leaving 10 bases between them. The CDR3 sequence: CASSFLGASTDTQYF. The CDR3 DNA follows: TGCGCCAGCAGCTTTTTAGGGGCAAGCACAGATACGCAGTATTTT.

Only a few counts were recorded for this clonotype. The chain is built from TRBV5-6 and TRBJ2-1; D may match TRBD1 or TRBD2 (6 bases each). V was shortened by 3 bases and J by 0 bases, with 25 bases between the two germline ends. Per the germline V gene, CDR1 is SGHDT and CDR2 is YYEEEE. The CDR3 is 20 residues long. The CDR3 region is CASSYKQGSRWTNSYNEQFF. In DNA form, the CDR3 reads TGTGCCAGCAGCTACAAACAGGGATCCCGATGGACTAACTCCTACAATGAGCAGTTCTTC.

In regard to this clonotype: A read error may be the cause here, since a much bigger clone is one base away. The chain uses TRBV27 and TRBJ2-1; 11 bases match TRBD2. Germline loops: CDR1 MNHEY, CDR2 SMNVEV (reference sequence). Trimming at V came to 6 bases and at J to 6 bases, leaving 4 bases not matched to a gene. The CDR3 covers 14 residues. The chain's CDR3 is CASRFSGRANEQFF. CDR3 bases: TGTGCCAGCAGATTTAGCGGGAGGGCCAATGAGCAGTTCTTC.

This clonotype was recorded a few times. J is TRBJ2-7 and V is TRBV9; 11 bases line up with TRBD1. After removal of 4 bases from V and 3 bases from J, the junction contained 6 bases not matched to a gene. The CDR3 loop spans 15 amino acids. Per germline, CDR1 SGDLS and CDR2 YYNGEE. CDR3 sequence: CASSPLGTGGYEQYF. The CDR3, as DNA: TGTGCCAGCAGCCCACTAGGGACAGGGGGCTACGAGCAGTACTTC.

At least ten counts were recorded for this clonotype. The V call is TRBV12-3 or TRBV12-4, the J call TRBJ2-2; D uncertain. Trimming removed 5 bases from V and 2 bases from J, with 12 bases in between. This CDR3 region has 15 residues. CDR3 residues: CASSRPPLNTGELFF. CDR3 DNA sequence: TGTGCCAGCAGTCGGCCTCCGCTAAACACCGGGGAGCTGTTTTTT.

This clonotype was picked up a small number of times. The genes are TRBV10-3 and TRBJ2-7; the D gene is possibly TRBD1 (6 bases). V was clipped by 6 bases and J by 7 bases, with 16 bases between them. The CDR3 has 13 residues. CDR1 ENHRY and CDR2 SYGVKD come from the germline V gene. CDR3 protein: CAIRPDSSREQYF. CDR3 DNA: TGTGCCATCAGACCGGACAGTTCGAGGGAGCAGTACTTC.

This clonotype occurred many times. Here the CDR3 reads CASTQYGVYEQYF. CDR3 sequence (DNA): TGTGCCAGCACCCAATACGGAGTTTACGAGCAGTACTTC. The V and J genes are TRBV12-3 or TRBV12-4 and TRBJ2-7, with no clear D. The CDR3 covers 13 residues. The V end lost 7 bases, the J end lost 4 bases, and 14 bases lay between the germline ends.

This clonotype was seen a single time. The chain uses TRBV20-1 and TRBJ2-6; the D gene is possibly TRBD2 (6 bases). V was clipped by 3 bases and J by 4 bases, with 16 bases between them. CDR1 and CDR2 from the germline V gene are DFQATT and SNEGSKA (reference sequence). The CDR3 has 16 residues. CDR3 DNA: TGCAGTGCTAGTCGCGACCGGGGGAACGGGGCCAACGTCCTGACTTTC. Its protein is CSASRDRGNGANVLTF.

In this sample, this clonotype turned up a few times. This chain links TRBV12-3 or TRBV12-4 with TRBJ2-2; D not certain. V shed 2 bases and J shed 5 bases, with 12 bases lying between them. The CDR3 runs to 15 residues. CDR3 bases: TGTGCCAGCAGTTTAACCCCGATTTGGACCGGGGAGCTGTTTTTT. Amino acids: CASSLTPIWTGELFF.